The 8 T cell receptor beta chains below were found in one sample sequenced in a study of cytomegalovirus exposure and HLA in healthy donors. The PCR made use of 60 Vbeta and 13 Jbeta primers. TCRdb's copy holds only in-frame clones and misses some; the assay was immunoSEQ multiplex PCR. The sample lists around 99,000 clones; roughly 80% were seen once. The sample comprised PBMCs. The receptor set was obtained from a man younger than 40 in good health and CMV-seronegative.

CDR3 loop: CASSWTRGSNEQFF. The CDR3 DNA reads TGCGCCAGCAGCTGGACTAGAGGGTCCAATGAGCAGTTCTTC. The rearrangement links TRBV5-1 to TRBJ2-1; 7 nucleotides agree with TRBD2. The CDR3 extends over 14 amino acids. The V and J ends lost 3 bases and 6 bases, in that order; junction bases with no gene match: 6. Germline CDR1 SGHRS, CDR2 YFSETQ.

This chain connects TRBV4-1 to TRBJ2-1; 13 bases are shared with TRBD2. Germline CDR1 is MGHRA and CDR2 is YSYEKL. There are 17 residues in the CDR3. The ends lost 4 bases at V and 0 bases at J; junction bases unmatched: 3. CDR3 residues: CASSLRTSGSSYNEQFF. The CDR3 DNA reads TGCGCCAGCAGCCTCAGGACTAGCGGGAGCTCCTACAATGAGCAGTTCTTC.

J is TRBJ2-1 and V is TRBV28; no firm D call. Germline assignment: CDR1 MDHEN and CDR2 SYDVKM. V dropped 5 bases and J dropped 8 bases, with 7 bases sitting between them. The CDR3 has 11 residues. The CDR3 loop reads CASSPFDEQFF. The CDR3 coding sequence is TGTGCCAGCAGTCCCTTCGATGAGCAGTTCTTC.

The chain uses TRBV6-5 and TRBJ1-2, with D uncertain. The V end was cut by 2 bases, the J end by 2 bases, with 9 bases between. CDR3 size: 14 residues. Germline values: CDR1 MNHEY, CDR2 SVGAGI. The CDR3 sequence is CASSYGTVNYGYTF. Written as DNA, the CDR3 is TGTGCCAGCAGTTACGGAACAGTCAACTATGGCTACACCTTC.

For the CDR3, the DNA is TGCAGCGTCCCCGCGGGGGGAACCTCCTACGAGCAGTACTTC. Its translation is CSVPAGGTSYEQYF. V and J are TRBV29-1 and TRBJ2-7; TRBD2 matches at 8 bases. This CDR3 is built from 14 residues. V trimming: 6 bases; J trimming: 0 bases; junction bases outside the gene matches: 7. Germline-derived CDR1 and CDR2 are SQVTM and ANQGSEA.

This sequence joins TRBV6-1 and TRBJ1-1; D gene ambiguous. Looked up from germline, CDR1 is MNHNS and CDR2 is SASEGT. Trimming removed 3 bases at V and 3 bases at J, with 11 bases between. The CDR3 contains 14 residues. The CDR3 DNA is TGTGCCAGCAGTGACGGGGTTCAGCACACTGAAGCTTTCTTT. Its translation is CASSDGVQHTEAFF.

The gene calls are TRBV2 and TRBJ2-7; the D gene is possibly TRBD2 (5 bases). Germline-derived CDR1 and CDR2 are SNHLY and FYNNEI. Trimming cost V 11 bases and J 6 bases, with 11 bases left between them. This CDR3 is built from 10 residues. CDR3: CAWSRGEQYF. CDR3 nucleotides: TGTGCCTGGTCACGGGGCGAGCAGTACTTC. Variable domain in full (rest from reference TRBV2 and TRBJ2-7): EPEVTQTPSHQVTQMGQEVILRCVPISNHLYFYWYRQILGQKVEFLVSFYNNEISEKSEIFDDQFSVERPDGSNFTLKIRSTKLEDSAMYFCAWSRGEQYFGPGTRLTVT.

Note on this clone: One end of the junction fails to match germline, which may point to a read error. This chain connects TRBV7-7 to TRBJ2-1; possibly TRBD2 for D (5 bases). CDR3 length: 13 amino acids. Germline assignment: CDR1 SSHAT and CDR2 FNYEAQ (reference sequence). The DNA for the CDR3 is TGTGCTAGCAGCGGCCGGAGGAACGGTGAGCAGTTCTTC. Protein sequence: CASSGRRNGEQFF.